This T cell receptor (beta chain) came from a study of OX40 agonist ivuxolimab in advanced cancers. The wider study: The drug used for patients, ivuxolimab, was an agonistic anti-OX40 (CD134) antibody. Partial responses were seen in three patients, one with hepatocellular carcinoma and two with cutaneous melanoma.

This clone was seen just once. The antigen remains unidentified. Method: immunoSEQ multiplex PCR; TCRdb's copy keeps in-frame clones and lacks some. The sample shows 74,000 or so clones, approximately 94% of them seen only once. Study-level points and caveats: Averaging showed that CD8+ T cells had more expanded clones than CD4+ did.

CDR1 MNHEY and CDR2 SMNVEV come from the germline V gene (reference sequence). The CDR3 runs to 14 residues. Germline trimming cut 5 bases from V and 6 bases from J; bases unmatched to any gene: 6. The starting material was CD4+ or CD8+ T cells sorted from blood, obtained in a trial of the OX40 agonist ivuxolimab. The receptor's source is an adult with an advanced solid tumor such as melanoma, head and neck, liver or kidney cancer. The chain links TRBV27 to TRBJ2-3, with 9 bases fitting TRBD2. CDR3 sequence reads: CASSPRTSVDTQYF. In DNA form, the CDR3 reads TGTGCCAGCAGTCCGCGGACTAGCGTGGATACGCAGTATTTT.